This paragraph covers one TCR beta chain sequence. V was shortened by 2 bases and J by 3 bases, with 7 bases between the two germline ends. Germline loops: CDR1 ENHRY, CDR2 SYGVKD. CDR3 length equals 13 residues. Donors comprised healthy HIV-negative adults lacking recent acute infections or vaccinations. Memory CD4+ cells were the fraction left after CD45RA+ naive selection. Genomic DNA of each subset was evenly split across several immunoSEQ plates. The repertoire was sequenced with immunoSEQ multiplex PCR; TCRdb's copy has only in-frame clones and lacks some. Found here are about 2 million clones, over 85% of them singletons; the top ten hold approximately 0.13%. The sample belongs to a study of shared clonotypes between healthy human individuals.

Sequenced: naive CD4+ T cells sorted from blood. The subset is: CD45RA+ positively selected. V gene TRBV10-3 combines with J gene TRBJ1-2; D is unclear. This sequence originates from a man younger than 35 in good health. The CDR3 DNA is TGTGCCATCAGTGAGCGGAACGACTATGGCTACACCTTC. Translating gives CAISERNDYGYTF.